This T cell receptor beta chain was documented in a study of somatic mutations in cytotoxic T cells in rheumatoid arthritis. About the study: Selected T-cell populations stained with V beta antibodies were isolated by flow sorting to nearly 100% purity; these included V beta1+ cells subjected to TCRB sequencing.

Regarding this clone: Other DNA sequences in this sample translate to the same CDR3.

Profiled with immunoSEQ multiplex PCR; TCRdb holds only in-frame clones, not every one. The sample shows roughly 13,000 clones, 60% to 85% of them seen only once. Germline V gene sequence: CDR1 SGHDT, CDR2 YYEEEE. This CDR3 spans 13 amino acids. V lost 4 bases, J lost 0 bases, and 7 bases lay in between. Specimen: CD8+ T cells sorted from blood. The clonotype comes from an adult with rheumatoid arthritis. The chain couples TRBV5-6 to TRBJ1-2; D remains ambiguous. The CDR3 protein is CASSLGANYGYTF. CDR3 in DNA: TGTGCCAGCAGCCTCGGAGCTAACTATGGCTACACCTTC.